The rows below give T cell receptor beta chains drawn from one sample of a study of T cells after posttransplantation cyclophosphamide. Clones were read by immunoSEQ multiplex PCR, and TCRdb kept only the in-frame ones, dropping some. The profile covers some 40,000 clones, none occurring a single time. The sample comprised PBMCs. Receptors originate from a man over 45 in good health, CMV-negative, and a related stem cell transplant donor. The conserved cysteine and the conserved F or W are not part of the CDR3 here.

v_gene: TRBV27
CDR3aa: ASSLWASGSVNEQF

v_gene: TRBV10-2
CDR3aa: ASSEGTGTGAYEQY

v_gene: TRBV7-9
CDR3aa: ASSFHSRELF

v_gene: TRBV5-3
CDR3aa: ARSLAGVSNQPQH

v_gene: TRBV6-5
CDR3aa: ASSYSRQSEAF

v_gene: TRBV5-1
CDR3aa: ASSSRGGIGEKLF

v_gene: TRBV2
CDR3aa: ASSERRGAIEAF

v_gene: TRBV14
CDR3aa: ASSPWFRGRETQY

v_gene: TRBV9
CDR3aa: ASSVQIGANVLT

v_gene: TRBV27
CDR3aa: ASSLRGLLNEKLF

v_gene: TRBV19
CDR3aa: AGGQGNEKLF

v_gene: TRBV27
CDR3aa: ASSLYRASYGYT

v_gene: TRBV7-3
CDR3aa: ASSLKSGGGGSPLH

v_gene: TRBV19
CDR3aa: ASSLISAGGTDTQY

v_gene: TRBV11-2
CDR3aa: ASRKRVRGQGAENTIY

v_gene: TRBV10-1
CDR3aa: ASATGSQITDTQY

v_gene: TRBV4-2
CDR3aa: ASSQEATPIYEQY

v_gene: TRBV11-3
CDR3aa: ASSLGGIGAYEQY

v_gene: TRBV6-1
CDR3aa: ASRLGGGTEAF

v_gene: TRBV6-5
CDR3aa: ASSYDLTGDQETQY

v_gene: TRBV12-5
CDR3aa: ASGLETGTEAF

v_gene: TRBV6-5
CDR3aa: ASSYNGSPYEQY

v_gene: TRBV4-1
CDR3aa: ATKPELAGATGELF

v_gene: TRBV6-5
CDR3aa: ASSYQQGREQY

v_gene: TRBV5-1
CDR3aa: ASSSGLEADTQY

v_gene: TRBV5-1
CDR3aa: ASSLNQAGTEAF

v_gene: TRBV11-3
CDR3aa: ASSLQGYTEAF

v_gene: TRBV18
CDR3aa: ASSPPGARNQPQH

v_gene: TRBV14
CDR3aa: ASSQELAGGEEKETQY

v_gene: TRBV7-2
CDR3aa: ASSSEVLGGRYEQY

v_gene: TRBV5-1
CDR3aa: ASSPGTDRANVLT

v_gene: TRBV12-5
CDR3aa: ASGLHSTGIYEQY

v_gene: TRBV11-2
CDR3aa: ASSLWTASGNTIY

v_gene: TRBV4-3
CDR3aa: ASSQEGRPIGYT

v_gene: TRBV6-5
CDR3aa: ASTRTGGGEGYT

v_gene: TRBV7-7
CDR3aa: ASSLGRETNEQF

v_gene: TRBV2
CDR3aa: ASRGGVWAGGQSSGNTIY

v_gene: TRBV7-9
CDR3aa: ASSNQGGERETQY

v_gene: TRBV19
CDR3aa: ASSRAGGVNQPQH

v_gene: TRBV5-4
CDR3aa: ASSPSNPGQVPYGYT

v_gene: TRBV7-3
CDR3aa: ASSSGTGIQTGELF

v_gene: TRBV9
CDR3aa: ASTPTSGRNEQF

v_gene: TRBV20-1
CDR3aa: SATRGLGAF

v_gene: TRBV6-7
CDR3aa: ASNSIVGNSYNSPLH

v_gene: TRBV7-6
CDR3aa: ASSVGTGLGNTIY

v_gene: TRBV7-3
CDR3aa: ASTIGGGYLRSDTQY

v_gene: TRBV5-1
CDR3aa: ASSLGNSGNTEAF